The 21 T cell receptor beta chains listed next were all sequenced from one sample in a study of CD8+ T cells in alopecia areata. The authors extracted RNA and reverse transcribed it into cDNA as the sequencing template. Clones were read by immunoSEQ multiplex PCR, and TCRdb kept only the in-frame ones, dropping some. This repertoire shows about 250,000 clones, around three fifths found once; its top ten account for around 0.92%. Treatment specified: oral pan-JAK inhibitor, 5-10 mg twice daily. The specimen comprised CD4+ T cells sorted from blood, sampled around week 54, from a patient treated with tofacitinib. These receptors were taken from a human donor with alopecia areata.

The rearrangement uses TRBV6-1 and TRBJ2-7; D is uncertain. The CDR3 runs to 13 residues. The V and J ends lost 2 bases and 5 bases respectively, with 10 bases between them. Per the germline V gene, CDR1 is MNHNS and CDR2 is SASEGT. The CDR3 spells CASSEPGSHEQYF. The CDR3 DNA reads TGTGCCAGCAGTGAACCAGGATCCCACGAGCAGTACTTC.

The rearrangement uses TRBV30 and TRBJ1-5, with D unresolved. Germline CDR1 GTSNPN, CDR2 SVGIG (reference sequence). The CDR3 is 14 amino acids. V lost 6 bases, J lost 0 bases, and 12 bases lay in between. The CDR3 nucleotides read TGTGCCTGCCGGAAACAAAATAGCAATCAGCCCCAGCATTTT. It translates to CACRKQNSNQPQHF.

The rearrangement links TRBV30 to TRBJ1-1, with D hard to call. This CDR3 is 11 amino acids long. Germline V lookup: CDR1 GTSNPN, CDR2 SVGIG (reference sequence). The ends were cut back, 4 bases at V and 1 base at J, with 4 bases in the middle. The CDR3 loop reads CAWIWNTEAFF. The CDR3 coding sequence is TGTGCCTGGATCTGGAACACTGAAGCTTTCTTT.

The chain carries TRBV7-2 and TRBJ1-2; D uncertain. The V and J ends lost 5 bases and 1 base respectively, with 14 bases between them. The CDR3 covers 15 residues. Germline CDR1 reads SGHTA; CDR2 reads FQGNSA. CDR3 DNA sequence: TGTGCCAGCAGCCCCCCTGGGTACAGTAACTATGGCTACACCTTC. Its protein product is CASSPPGYSNYGYTF.

The chain uses TRBV5-6 and TRBJ1-5, with D perhaps matching TRBD1 (5 bases). Germline lookup yields CDR1 SGHDT and CDR2 YYEEEE. V was cut by 4 bases and J by 3 bases, with 11 bases left in between. The CDR3 is 14 residues long. CDR3 nucleotide sequence: TGTGCCAGCAGCGCCTTCAGGGTCAATCAGCCCCAGCATTTT. As protein: CASSAFRVNQPQHF.

The gene calls are TRBV4-2 and TRBJ2-7, with 9 bases aligning to TRBD2. V shed 1 base, J shed 4 bases, and the junction held 8 bases outside the gene matches. The CDR3 extends over 16 amino acids. Germline CDR1 is LGHNA and CDR2 is YNFKEQ. The DNA for the CDR3 is TGTGCCAGCAGCCAAGCCGCGGGGGGGGCCGGATACGAGCAGTACTTC. It translates to CASSQAAGGAGYEQYF.

This clone was detected a few times. This chain joins TRBV5-1 and TRBJ2-7; TRBD1 matches 7 bases. The CDR3 totals 16 residues. CDR1 is SGHRS and CDR2 is YFSETQ in the germline V gene. V lost 0 bases to trimming and J lost 3 bases; unmatched junction nucleotides: 9. The DNA for the CDR3 is TGCGCCAGCAGCTTGGGAAGTGGGACAGCTTTCTACGAGCAGTACTTC. Its protein is CASSLGSGTAFYEQYF. The full variable domain, completed using reference TRBV5-1 and TRBJ2-7, is KAGVTQTPRYLIKTRGQQVTLSCSPISGHRSVSWYQQTPGQGLQFLFEYFSETQRNKGNFPGRFSGRQFSNSRSEMNVSTLELGDSALYLCASSLGSGTAFYEQYFGPGTRLTVT.

The chain couples TRBV29-1 to TRBJ1-1, with D unresolved. Trimming pared 4 bases from V and 1 base from J, leaving 10 bases between. CDR3 length: 13 amino acids. In germline, CDR1 is SQVTM, CDR2 ANQGSEA. CDR3 protein: CSVVWVENTEAFF. For the CDR3, the DNA is TGCAGCGTTGTTTGGGTGGAGAACACTGAAGCTTTCTTT.

The genes are TRBV29-1 and TRBJ2-7; D tentatively fits TRBD1 or TRBD2 (6 bases each). The CDR3 totals 11 residues. V lost 5 bases and J lost 5, with 10 bases in between. Germline CDR1 and CDR2: SQVTM and ANQGSEA. Written as DNA, the CDR3 is TGCAGCGTTCTAGGGGGGAACGAGCAGTACTTC. It codes for CSVLGGNEQYF.

This clone has a handful of counts. The chain links TRBV7-2 to TRBJ2-7, with D perhaps matching TRBD1 (6 bases). This CDR3 has 13 amino acids. Germline V gene sequence: CDR1 SGHTA, CDR2 FQGNSA. Trimming left V 3 bases short and J 3 bases short, with 9 bases between. CDR3 in DNA: TGTGCCAGCAGCTTGAACAGGGACTACGAGCAGTACTTC. Amino acids: CASSLNRDYEQYF.

The chain joins TRBV18 to TRBJ2-7; D could derive from TRBD1 or TRBD2 (6 bases each). Germline CDR1 reads KGHSH; CDR2 reads LQKENI. V lost 0 bases to trimming and J lost 3 bases, with 18 bases between them. CDR3 size: 17 residues. Written as DNA, the CDR3 is TGTGCCAGCTCACCACCAGTCTCACTAGGGGGAGGCTACGAGCAGTACTTC. Amino acid sequence: CASSPPVSLGGGYEQYF.

The CDR3 loop reads CASSPPATGVKNEQFF. In DNA form, the CDR3 reads TGTGCCAGCTCACCACCGGCGACAGGGGTGAAGAATGAGCAGTTCTTC. The J gene is TRBJ2-1, the V gene TRBV18, with 8 bases that match TRBD1. Germline V CDR1 and CDR2: KGHSH, LQKENI. The CDR3 loop spans 16 amino acids. V was pared by 0 bases and J by 7 bases, with 8 bases of the junction left unmatched.

The chain couples TRBV9 to TRBJ1-6, with 10 bases that match TRBD1. This CDR3 spans 19 amino acids. V gave up 0 bases and J gave up 4 bases; unmatched junction bases: 10. The germline gives CDR1 SGDLS, CDR2 YYNGEE. The CDR3 is CASSVGLSAGQGYNSPLHF. CDR3 DNA: TGTGCCAGCAGCGTAGGGCTCTCGGCGGGACAGGGGTATAATTCACCCCTCCACTTT.

The rearrangement uses TRBV5-1 and TRBJ1-1, with TRBD1 as a possible D gene (6 bases). V was trimmed by 0 bases and J by 6 bases, leaving 12 bases between them. Per germline, CDR1 SGHRS and CDR2 YFSETQ. The CDR3 consists of 14 residues. The CDR3: CASSLEGGAAEAFF. The CDR3 nucleotides are TGCGCCAGCAGCTTGGAAGGGGGGGCCGCTGAAGCTTTCTTT.

The genes are TRBV5-1 and TRBJ2-3, with TRBD2 matching over 7 bases. The CDR3 totals 16 residues. The V and J ends lost 1 base and 2 bases, in that order; junction bases with no gene match: 7. Germline CDR1 SGHRS, CDR2 YFSETQ. In DNA form, the CDR3 reads TGCGCCAGCAGCTTGCTCGATCGGGGGGACACAGATACGCAGTATTTT. Translated, it gives CASSLLDRGDTDTQYF.

J is TRBJ2-2 and V is TRBV30; a weak D match, TRBD1 (6 bases). Trimming pared 0 bases from V and 1 base from J, leaving 12 bases between. The CDR3 is 16 residues long. Germline CDR1 GTSNPN, CDR2 SVGIG (reference sequence). The DNA for the CDR3 is TGTGCCTGGAGTGTACCGGGACAACTGAACACCGGGGAGCTGTTTTTT. Translating gives CAWSVPGQLNTGELFF.

This clone was detected only once. The chain uses TRBV6-1 and TRBJ2-7, with 8 bases identical to TRBD2. V was pared by 7 bases and J by 5 bases, with 4 bases of the junction left unmatched. Germline-derived CDR1 and CDR2 are MNHNS and SASEGT. The CDR3 is 12 residues long. The CDR3 coding sequence is TGTGCCAGCAATAGAGCGGGGGACGAGCAGTACTTC. Residues: CASNRAGDEQYF.

This clone was detected only once. This chain connects TRBV30 to TRBJ1-2; 8 positions match TRBD1. The CDR3 covers 12 residues. V gave up 5 bases and J gave up 5 bases; unmatched junction bases: 4. The germline V gene encodes CDR1 GTSNPN and CDR2 SVGIG (reference sequence). As DNA, the CDR3 is TGTGCCTGGGCAGGGGGCTCATATGGCTACACCTTC. It encodes CAWAGGSYGYTF. The whole variable domain, remainder taken from reference TRBV30 and TRBJ1-2, is SQTIHQWPATLVQPVGSPLSLECTVEGTSNPNLYWYRQAAGRGLQLLFYSVGIGQISSEVPQNLSASRPQDRQFILSSKKLLLSDSGFYLCAWAGGSYGYTFGSGTRLTVV.

The chain joins TRBV9 to TRBJ2-5, with D tentatively TRBD1 (6 bases). V was clipped by 0 bases and J by 1 base, with 10 bases between them. Germline V gives CDR1 SGDLS, CDR2 YYNGEE. This CDR3 comprises 15 residues. CDR3 DNA: TGTGCCAGCAGCGTAGGAGTAGGGGGCCAAGAGACCCAGTACTTC. It specifies CASSVGVGGQETQYF.

This clone was picked up a small number of times. This chain links TRBV7-9 with TRBJ1-5, with no clear D. Germline V gives CDR1 SEHNR, CDR2 FQNEAQ (reference sequence). The CDR3 has 14 amino acids. The ends were cut back, 1 base at V and 3 bases at J, with 7 bases in the middle. CDR3 coding DNA: TGTGCCAGCAGCTTAGGGGGTATCAATCAGCCCCAGCATTTT. The encoded protein is CASSLGGINQPQHF. The full variable domain, with the rest looked up from reference TRBV7-9 and TRBJ1-5, is DTGVSQNPRHKITKRGQNVTFRCDPISEHNRLYWYRQTLGQGPEFLTYFQNEAQLEKSRLLSDRFSAERPKGSFSTLEIQRTEQGDSAMYLCASSLGGINQPQHFGDGTRLSIL.

J is TRBJ1-1 and V is TRBV6-5, with D possibly TRBD1 on 5 matching bases. Per germline, CDR1 MNHEY and CDR2 SVGAGI. The length of the CDR3 is 15 residues. The V end was cut by 5 bases, the J end by 0 bases, with 13 bases between. DNA for the CDR3: TGTGCCAGCAGTCTTGCCGGGGCCATGAACACTGAAGCTTTCTTT. This gives the protein CASSLAGAMNTEAFF.